The 14 T cell receptor beta chains below were found in one sample sequenced in a study of blood T cell repertoires in COVID-19. TCRdb's table, derived via immunoSEQ multiplex PCR, lists solely in-frame clones and lacks some. The sample gives approximately 270,000 clones, 89% of which show up once; 2% to 2.5% is in the top ten. The sequenced sample was peripheral blood. The receptors originated from a man aged 50 to 60 with acute or convalescent COVID-19.

The V and J genes are TRBV30 and TRBJ1-4; 7 bases line up with TRBD1. The CDR3 covers 15 residues. Germline CDR1 reads GTSNPN; CDR2 reads SVGIG (reference sequence). V gave up 1 base and J gave up 0 bases; unmatched junction bases: 2. Here the CDR3 reads CAWSDTGATNEKLFF. CDR3 in DNA: TGTGCCTGGAGTGATACAGGGGCAACTAATGAAAAACTGTTTTTT.

This clone occurred a few times. The chain uses TRBV2 and TRBJ2-2; no firm D call. Germline V CDR1 and CDR2: SNHLY, FYNNEI. V lost 4 bases and J 4 bases, leaving 4 bases between the germline ends. The CDR3 spans 12 residues. CDR3: CASSAGTGELFF. The CDR3, as DNA: TGTGCCAGCAGTGCGGGCACCGGGGAGCTGTTTTTT.

V and J are TRBV6-5 and TRBJ2-7; maybe TRBD1 (5 bases). V lost 0 bases and J 7 bases, leaving 16 bases between the germline ends. The germline gives CDR1 MNHEY, CDR2 SVGAGI. CDR3 length equals 15 residues. The DNA for the CDR3 is TGTGCCAGCAGTTACTCGATAGGTGCAGGGTCGGAGCAGTACTTC. This gives the protein CASSYSIGAGSEQYF.

The chain is built from TRBV5-5 and TRBJ2-5; no clear D. CDR1 is SGHKS, CDR2 YYEKEE, per germline (reference sequence). The CDR3 is 13 residues long. V was trimmed by 2 bases and J by 5 bases, leaving 10 bases between them. The CDR3 loop reads CASSFTLRETQYF. The CDR3 bases are TGTGCCAGCAGCTTTACGCTGCGGGAGACCCAGTACTTC.

This chain joins TRBV11-2 and TRBJ1-6; D possibly corresponds to TRBD1 (6 bases). CDR1 and CDR2 from the germline V gene are SGHAT and FQNNGV. V was clipped by 4 bases and J by 9 bases, with 13 bases between them. The CDR3 covers 14 residues. The CDR3: CASSSPGQTSPLHF. The CDR3, as DNA: TGTGCCAGCAGCTCCCCCGGACAGACTTCACCCCTCCACTTT.

The V and J genes are TRBV6-5 and TRBJ1-5; a possible D gene is TRBD1 (5 bases). V was cut by 7 bases and J by 7 bases, with 11 bases left in between. The V gene's germline CDR1 is MNHEY and CDR2 SVGAGI. This CDR3 has 12 residues. In nucleotides, the CDR3 is TGTGCCAGCACTATGGGGGGACAGCCCCAGCATTTT. This encodes CASTMGGQPQHF.

On this clone: A read error may be the cause here, since a much bigger clone is one base away. The chain recombines TRBV6-4 with TRBJ2-7; 9 bases line up with TRBD1. This CDR3 has 13 amino acids. The germline V gene encodes CDR1 MRHNA and CDR2 SNTAGT. Germline trimming cut 6 bases from V and 4 bases from J; bases unmatched to any gene: 4. In DNA, the CDR3 is TGTGCCAGCAGCCCCGGGACAGGGTACGAGCAGTACTTC. Its protein is CASSPGTGYEQYF.

The V and J genes are TRBV19 and TRBJ2-3; D is ambiguous. The CDR3 extends over 13 amino acids. The germline CDR1 and CDR2 sequences are LNHDA and SQIVND (reference sequence). V was cut by 6 bases and J by 5 bases, with 12 bases left in between. The CDR3 spells CASRAKRRDTQYF. In DNA form, the CDR3 reads TGTGCCAGTAGAGCGAAGAGGAGAGATACGCAGTATTTT.

The rearrangement links TRBV7-2 to TRBJ2-1; no firm D call. Trimming took off 5 bases at V and 0 bases at J, with 8 bases between the two ends. This CDR3 is 14 amino acids long. Germline loops: CDR1 SGHTA, CDR2 FQGNSA. CDR3 sequence reads: CASSISSSYNEQFF. CDR3 coding DNA: TGTGCCAGCAGCATATCCAGCTCCTACAATGAGCAGTTCTTC.

This sequence joins TRBV2 and TRBJ1-5; weak D call: TRBD1 (5 bases). Germline CDR1 is SNHLY and CDR2 is FYNNEI. Trimming pared 6 bases from V and 7 bases from J, leaving 19 bases between. This CDR3 spans 15 amino acids. Written as DNA, the CDR3 is TGTGCCAGCAGACCGCGTCAGGGTAGTAAGCAGCCCCAGCATTTT. Translation gives CASRPRQGSKQPQHF.

This clone was counted once. J is TRBJ2-1 and V is TRBV18, with 9 bases matching TRBD1. Trimming cost V 3 bases and J 8 bases; bases outside gene matches: 11. This CDR3 has 16 residues. Germline V gives CDR1 KGHSH, CDR2 LQKENI. CDR3 coding DNA: TGTGCCAGCTCACCCGGGACAGGGAGGGTCGTCCATGAGCAGTTCTTC. Protein product: CASSPGTGRVVHEQFF.

The CDR3 here is CASSFHGQGNYGYTF. The CDR3 DNA sequence: TGCGCCAGCAGCTTTCATGGACAGGGGAACTATGGCTACACCTTC. V gene TRBV5-1 combines with J gene TRBJ1-2, with 9 bases matching TRBD1. Germline V gene data show CDR1 as SGHRS and CDR2 as YFSETQ. The CDR3 runs 15 residues. Losses at the gene ends were 2 bases for V and 2 bases for J; bases not matched to a gene: 4. Combining the CDR3 with reference TRBV5-1 and TRBJ1-2 gives the whole variable domain KAGVTQTPRYLIKTRGQQVTLSCSPISGHRSVSWYQQTPGQGLQFLFEYFSETQRNKGNFPGRFSGRQFSNSRSEMNVSTLELGDSALYLCASSFHGQGNYGYTFGSGTRLTVV.

The chain is built from TRBV5-1 and TRBJ1-5; the D gene is possibly TRBD1 (6 bases). Germline CDR1 and CDR2: SGHRS and YFSETQ. This CDR3 is 15 amino acids long. Trimming took 2 bases from V and 4 from J, leaving 13 bases between them. The CDR3 here is CASSLKQGLNQPQHF. The DNA for the CDR3 is TGCGCCAGCAGCTTAAAACAGGGATTAAATCAGCCCCAGCATTTT.

CDR3: CASSLSTPYGYTF. DNA for the CDR3: TGTGCCAGCAGTTTATCCACTCCCTATGGCTACACCTTC. The chain couples TRBV12-3 or TRBV12-4 to TRBJ1-2; D gene ambiguous. The CDR3 totals 13 residues. With 2 bases removed from V and 4 bases from J, the gap between germline ends came to 8 bases.